Following are 3 T cell receptor beta chains from one sample sequenced in a study of T cell repertoires in cytomegalovirus infection. Their antigens remain unidentified. From the reads, TCRdb called clonotypes with MiXCR, one entry per CDR3 protein. The sample has about 830,000 distinct CDR3 sequences; approximately 29% are singletons. This material consisted of cultured CD8+ T cells from PBMCs, taken from culture after CMV antigen stimulation. The receptors shown here come from a human donor in good health (CMV status not recorded). Some clones in this sample may be carry-over from other donors' samples.

The sample holds a few counts of this clonotype. J is TRBJ1-2 and V is TRBV7-9; possibly TRBD1 for D (5 bases). Germline assignment: CDR1 SEHNR and CDR2 FQNEAQ (reference sequence). The V gene lost 3 bases and the J gene lost 3 bases, with 8 bases spanning the gap. The CDR3 totals 13 residues. The CDR3 here is CASSFREDYGYTF. The DNA for the CDR3 is TGTGCCAGCAGCTTCAGGGAGGACTATGGCTACACCTTC.

V is TRBV6-2 or TRBV6-3 and J is TRBJ1-1; D gene unclear. V lost 7 bases, J lost 1 base, and 10 bases lay in between. There are 13 residues in the CDR3. Germline-derived CDR1 and CDR2 are MNHEY and SVGEGT. The CDR3 region is CASNRGGNTEAFF. CDR3 bases: TGTGCCAGCAATCGGGGTGGGAACACTGAAGCTTTCTTT.

The gene calls are TRBV7-3 and TRBJ2-5, with D perhaps matching TRBD1 (6 bases). This CDR3 comprises 16 residues. The germline V and J ends were trimmed by 5 bases and 1 base, with 17 bases remaining between them. CDR1 is SGHTA, CDR2 FQGTGA, per germline. The chain's CDR3 is CASSPDSRGRQETQYF. The CDR3 DNA is TGTGCCAGCAGCCCCGATAGCAGGGGACGCCAAGAGACCCAGTACTTC.